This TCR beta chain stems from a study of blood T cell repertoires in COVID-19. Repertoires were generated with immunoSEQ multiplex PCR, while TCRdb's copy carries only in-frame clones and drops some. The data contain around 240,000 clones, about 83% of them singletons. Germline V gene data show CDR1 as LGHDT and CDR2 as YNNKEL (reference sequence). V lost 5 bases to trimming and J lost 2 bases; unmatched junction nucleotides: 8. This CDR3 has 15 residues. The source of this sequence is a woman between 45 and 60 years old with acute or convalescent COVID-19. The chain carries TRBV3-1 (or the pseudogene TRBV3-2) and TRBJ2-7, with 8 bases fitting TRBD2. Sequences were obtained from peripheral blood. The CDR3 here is CASSTRLAYPYEQYF. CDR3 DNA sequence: TGTGCCAGCAGCACTCGACTAGCGTATCCCTACGAGCAGTACTTC.